The source of this T cell receptor (beta chain) is a study of tumor and adjacent non-tumor tissue in lung cancer. To note about this clonotype: A read error may account for a junction end that differs from germline.

This sample's RNA came from whole unsorted tissue. The normal lung tissue was taken more than 3 cm from the tumor edge. Three rounds of nested PCR, following a modified ARM-PCR protocol, produced the TCRbeta library. A single record per CDR3 protein comes from TCRdb applying MiXCR to the multiplex PCR reads. The sample yields around 60,000 distinct CDR3 sequences, over 60% seen once. The receptor's source is a man between 65 and 85 years old with non-small cell lung cancer. The sample was distant non-tumor lung tissue.

The CDR3 loop reads CASSRPTMSTEAFF. In DNA form, the CDR3 reads TGTGCCAGCAGTCGCCCCACAATGAGCACTGAAGCCTTCTTT. The chain carries TRBV6-1 and TRBJ1-1; no definite D call. Germline loops: CDR1 MNHNS, CDR2 SASEGT. This CDR3 contains 14 residues.